This TCR beta chain was documented in a study of Graves' ophthalmopathy and Graves' hyperthyroidism. Researchers turned away patients with other autoimmune diseases, uncontrolled infections, pregnancy or lactation. Orbital computed tomography and thyroid ultrasound, along with TRAb, serum thyroxine and clinical symptoms, underpinned diagnosis. General study results and limits: Most thyroid clonotypes with frequency above 0.001 were detected in blood too. Both a roughly 70% sensitivity and an approximately 72% specificity characterized the model's predictions of ophthalmopathy progression.

CDR3 length equals 14 residues. Germline V lookup: CDR1 SGHDT, CDR2 YYEEEE. Trimming cost V 4 bases and J 5 bases; bases outside gene matches: 9. RNA served as the template for amplifying TCR beta CDR3 regions. HTBI primers primed a first-round RT-PCR, and a second-round multiplex PCR followed. TCRdb fed the multiplex PCR reads into MiXCR, producing one record per CDR3 protein. The sample records over a million distinct CDR3 sequences, about 36% being singletons. This clonotype was observed a few times. Its target is unknown. Sequencing input: peripheral blood or thyroid tissue (not recorded which). V gene TRBV5-6 combines with J gene TRBJ2-7; 7 positions agree with TRBD1. This receptor was identified in an adult man with Graves' hyperthyroidism. CDR3 DNA: TGTGCCAGCAGCCCGGGACAGAGTCACAACGAGCAGTACTTC. This encodes CASSPGQSHNEQYF.